Listed below are T cell receptor beta chains from one sample, sequenced in a study of blood T cell repertoires in COVID-19. Sequenced by immunoSEQ multiplex PCR; TCRdb stores in-frame clones only, minus some. The profile shows 50,000 to 70,000 clones, about 91% of them singletons. The sequenced sample was peripheral blood. Source of these receptors: a man between 60 and 70 years old with acute or convalescent COVID-19. Each CDR3 is given with its conserved first and last residue. A D gene is named only where the DNA matches it firmly. For some rows the clone size is stated as once, few or many, or as a class when expanded; others skip it.

v_gene	abundance	d_gene	j_gene	CDR3nt	CDR3aa
TRBV12-5	.	TRBD1	TRBJ1-2	TGTGCTAGTGGTTTGGATACGACAGGGGAGAGCTATGGCTACACCTTC	CASGLDTTGESYGYTF
TRBV7-2	.	TRBD2	TRBJ2-1	TGTGCCAGCAGCTGGACCGGGACTAGCGGTGGTGAGCAGTTCTTC	CASSWTGTSGGEQFF
TRBV28	.	TRBD1	TRBJ2-3	TGTGCCAGCAGTTCTCGGGGACAGGATAGCACAGATACGCAGTATTTT	CASSSRGQDSTDTQYF
TRBV28	.	.	TRBJ2-1	TGTGCCAGCAGGTCAGGGTACAATGAGCAGTTCTTC	CASRSGYNEQFF
TRBV5-1	.	TRBD2	TRBJ2-5	TGCGCCAGCAGCCGGGAGAGGCGGGAGCGGGAGACCCAGTACTTC	CASSRERRERETQYF
TRBV18	.	TRBD2	TRBJ2-7	TGTGCCAGCTCACCCCTAGCGGGCGGCGGCTACGAGCAGTACTTC	CASSPLAGGGYEQYF
TRBV27	.	.	TRBJ2-2	TGTGCCAGCAGTCCCGGAGGCCCGCGGGGGGAGCTGTTTTTT	CASSPGGPRGELFF
TRBV29-1	.	TRBD1	TRBJ1-2	TGCAGCGTTGAGGCAGGGGGTCTCGGCTACACCTTC	CSVEAGGLGYTF
TRBV5-5	.	.	TRBJ1-5	TGTGCCAGCAGCTTGGCCGGGTCTTATAATCAGCCCCAGCATTTT	CASSLAGSYNQPQHF
TRBV5-1	.	TRBD2	TRBJ2-1	TGCGCCAGCAGCGTTAGCAGCGGGGACTCCTACAATGAGCAGTTCTTC	CASSVSSGDSYNEQFF
TRBV18	.	.	TRBJ1-2	TGTGCCAGCTCACCGGAAGGGGACTATGGCTACACCTTC	CASSPEGDYGYTF
TRBV19	once	TRBD1	TRBJ1-1	TGTGCCAGTAGGATCGAGGACAGGGGGAACACTGAAGCTTTCTTT	CASRIEDRGNTEAFF
TRBV7-3	.	.	TRBJ2-3	TGTGCCAGCAGTCCCGGGGGGCGGCGCACAGATACGCAGTATTTT	CASSPGGRRTDTQYF
TRBV27	.	.	TRBJ1-5	TGTGCCAGCAGTTTGACCCTCGGGGGTCCAGTATGGCCCCAGCATTTT	CASSLTLGGPVWPQHF
TRBV28	.	TRBD1	TRBJ1-5	TGTGCCAGCAGTCGATTGGACAGGGATAATCAGCCCCAGCATTTT	CASSRLDRDNQPQHF
TRBV9	.	.	TRBJ2-1	TGTGCCAGCAGCGTAGATCCCAGGGGGGCCTACAATGAGCAGTTCTTC	CASSVDPRGAYNEQFF
TRBV28	.	TRBD1	TRBJ1-4	TGTGCCAGCAGACACCGACAGGGAAGGCCTAATGAAAAACTGTTTTTT	CASRHRQGRPNEKLFF
TRBV11-2	.	TRBD1	TRBJ2-5	TGTGCCAGCAGCTTATTTGGTGTGGGGACAGGAGAGACCCAGTACTTC	CASSLFGVGTGETQYF
TRBV7-3	.	.	TRBJ2-2	TGTGCCAGCAGCTTACTACCGGGTTACACCGGGGAGCTGTTTTTT	CASSLLPGYTGELFF
TRBV7-2	.	.	TRBJ2-5	TGTGCCAGCAGCTTAGGTTTCTCCGGGGAGACCCAGTACTTC	CASSLGFSGETQYF
TRBV5-1	.	TRBD2	TRBJ2-1	TGCGCCAGCAGCGGCGGGACTAGCGGAGGTTCGGTGCAGTTCTTC	CASSGGTSGGSVQFF
TRBV12-3/TRBV12-4	.	.	TRBJ2-7	TGTGCCAGCCGCATTCCGGGGAGCCTCGAGCAGTACTTC	CASRIPGSLEQYF
TRBV6-6	.	TRBD2	TRBJ2-7	TGTGCCAGCAGGGGAGCGGGGGCCCCCTACGAGCAGTACTTC	CASRGAGAPYEQYF
TRBV27	.	TRBD2	TRBJ2-7	TGTGCCAGCAGCCCGGGGACTAGCGGTTACGAGCAGTACTTC	CASSPGTSGYEQYF
TRBV19	.	TRBD2	TRBJ2-3	TGTGCCAGTAGTATTGGGCTAGCGGGAGGGGGTGGCACAGATACGCAGTATTTT	CASSIGLAGGGGTDTQYF
TRBV11-2	.	TRBD1	TRBJ2-5	TGTGCCAGCAGCTTAGAGGGGACAGCCTCTCGCCAAGAGACCCAGTACTTC	CASSLEGTASRQETQYF
TRBV13	.	TRBD2	TRBJ2-3	TGTGCCAGCAGTCGACTAGCGGGGAGCCTGGCAGATACGCAGTATTTT	CASSRLAGSLADTQYF
TRBV30	.	TRBD1	TRBJ2-5	TGTGCCTGGAGTGAGGACAGGGCTGAGACCCAGTACTTC	CAWSEDRAETQYF
TRBV21-1	.	.	TRBJ2-1	TGTGCCAGCAGGCCCCACCGGGGGTACAATGAGCAGTTCTTC	CASRPHRGYNEQFF
TRBV2	.	TRBD1	TRBJ1-3	TGTGCCAGCAGTGAAGGGACAGGGGGCGTGACTGGAAACACCATATATTTT	CASSEGTGGVTGNTIYF
TRBV2	.	.	TRBJ1-2	TGTGCCAGCAGGCTTGGGGGCGGCTATGGCTACACCTTC	CASRLGGGYGYTF
TRBV9	.	.	TRBJ2-3	TGTGCCAGCAGCGTCAATGGGGGGGCCCCAGATACGCAGTATTTT	CASSVNGGAPDTQYF
TRBV2	.	TRBD1	TRBJ1-2	TGTGCCAGCAGTGCAACAGGGGAAGGCTATGGCTACACCTTC	CASSATGEGYGYTF
TRBV9	few	.	TRBJ2-1	TGTGCCAGCAGCGTAGTGGCAGGCTCCTACAATGAGCAGTTCTTC	CASSVVAGSYNEQFF
TRBV5-8	.	.	TRBJ1-6	TGTGCCAGCAGCTCCACTTTCTTTAATTCACCCCTCCACTTT	CASSSTFFNSPLHF
TRBV7-8	once	TRBD1	TRBJ2-7	TGTGCCAGCAGCACAGAAGGGGGCAAGCAGTACTTC	CASSTEGGKQYF
TRBV24-1	few	TRBD2	TRBJ2-5	TGTGCCACCAGTGACGCCGCTAGCGGGAGTTACACTGAGACCCAGTACTTC	CATSDAASGSYTETQYF
TRBV10-2	.	TRBD1	TRBJ1-1	TGCGCCAGCAGTGAGGGGACAGTTAACACTGAAGCTTTCTTT	CASSEGTVNTEAFF
TRBV2	.	.	TRBJ1-5	TGTGCCAGCAGGGTCCGGAGCAATCAGCCCCAGCATTTT	CASRVRSNQPQHF
TRBV5-6	.	TRBD1	TRBJ2-4	TGTGCCAGCAGCCCCCGACAGGGGGGGGACATTCAGTACTTC	CASSPRQGGDIQYF
TRBV7-9	.	TRBD1	TRBJ2-7	TGTGCCAGCAGCTTAGATACAGGGGTCCTTAGCTCCTACGAGCAGTACTTC	CASSLDTGVLSSYEQYF
TRBV2	.	.	TRBJ2-2	TGTGCCAGCAGCTTAGCATCAAACACCGGGGAGCTGTTTTTT	CASSLASNTGELFF
TRBV3-1/TRBV3-2	once	.	TRBJ1-1	TGTGCCAGCAGCCGAGAGGGAGCTGAGGTTGAAGCTTTCTTT	CASSREGAEVEAFF
TRBV9	medium-sized	TRBD1	TRBJ2-1	TGTGCCAGCAGCGTAGGACAGGGGGCAGGCGATGAGCAGTTCTTC	CASSVGQGAGDEQFF
TRBV5-1	.	.	TRBJ1-2	TGCGCCAGCAGCTCGCTGGGGCTGGGTCGTGGCTACACCTTC	CASSSLGLGRGYTF
TRBV28	.	.	TRBJ1-3	TGTGCCAGCAGTTTATTAGGCGGACTGGGTGGAAACACCATATATTTT	CASSLLGGLGGNTIYF
TRBV27	.	TRBD1	TRBJ2-6	TGTGCCAGCAGTTTTGGGGACAGCTCTGGGGCCAACGTCCTGACTTTC	CASSFGDSSGANVLTF
TRBV7-6	.	TRBD2	TRBJ2-5	TGTGCCAGCAGCCCCGCCGGGAGGAATGGCGAGACCCAGTACTTC	CASSPAGRNGETQYF
TRBV5-1	.	TRBD2	TRBJ2-3	TGCGCCAGCAGCTCGAGAGGCACTAGCGGGAGAACAGATACGCAGTATTTT	CASSSRGTSGRTDTQYF
TRBV24-1	.	TRBD1	TRBJ1-2	TGTGCCACCAGGGGACAGGGGGTCCGAAGTGGCTACACCTTC	CATRGQGVRSGYTF